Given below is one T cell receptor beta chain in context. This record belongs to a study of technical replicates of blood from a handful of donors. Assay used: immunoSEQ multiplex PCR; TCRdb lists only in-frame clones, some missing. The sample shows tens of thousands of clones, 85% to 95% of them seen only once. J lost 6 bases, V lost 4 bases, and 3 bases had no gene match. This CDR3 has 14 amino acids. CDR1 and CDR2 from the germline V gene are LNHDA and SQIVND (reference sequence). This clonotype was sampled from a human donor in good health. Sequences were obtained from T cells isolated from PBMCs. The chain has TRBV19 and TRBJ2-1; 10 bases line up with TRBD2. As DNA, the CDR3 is TGTGCCAGTAGTACTAGCGGGAGACCCAATGAGCAGTTCTTC. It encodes CASSTSGRPNEQFF.